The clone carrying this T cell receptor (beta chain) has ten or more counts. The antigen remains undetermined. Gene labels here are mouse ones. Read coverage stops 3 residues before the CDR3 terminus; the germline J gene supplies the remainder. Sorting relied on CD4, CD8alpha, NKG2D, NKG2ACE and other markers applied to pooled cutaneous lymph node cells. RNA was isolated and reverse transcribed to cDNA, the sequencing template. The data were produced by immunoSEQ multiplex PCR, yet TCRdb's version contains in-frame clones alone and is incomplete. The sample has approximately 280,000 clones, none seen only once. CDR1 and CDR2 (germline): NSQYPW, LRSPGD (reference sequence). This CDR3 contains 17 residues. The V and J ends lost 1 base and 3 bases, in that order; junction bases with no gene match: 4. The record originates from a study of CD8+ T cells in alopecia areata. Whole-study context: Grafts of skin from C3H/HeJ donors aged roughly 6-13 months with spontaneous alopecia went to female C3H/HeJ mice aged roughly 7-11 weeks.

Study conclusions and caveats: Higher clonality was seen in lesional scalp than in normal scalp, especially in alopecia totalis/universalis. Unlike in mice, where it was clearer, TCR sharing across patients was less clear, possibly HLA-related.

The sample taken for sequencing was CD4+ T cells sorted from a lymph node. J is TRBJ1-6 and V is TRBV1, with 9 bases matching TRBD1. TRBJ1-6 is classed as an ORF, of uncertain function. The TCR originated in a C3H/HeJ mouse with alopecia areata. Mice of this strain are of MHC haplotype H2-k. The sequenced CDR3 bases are TGCACCTGCAGTGCAGTACCGGGACAGGGCTATAATTCGCCC. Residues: CTCSAVPGQGYNSP. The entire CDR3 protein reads CTCSAVPGQGYNSPLYF.